In its sample, the clone carrying this T cell receptor (beta chain) is medium-sized. The antigen is unknown. This entry belongs to a study of metastatic and nonmetastatic thyroid tumors. The study, taken as a whole, reports: The reported finding was significantly higher TCR beta diversity in malignant thyroid tumors relative to benign nodules, in blood and tumor.

TCRdb re-clonotyped the PCR reads through MiXCR. Of 20,000 to 25,000 clones in the sample, 22% were seen once. No treatment had been given to any patient before thyroid surgery. The sample consisted of blood. The TCR was taken from a female donor with papillary thyroid cancer or a benign thyroid nodule (not recorded which). Some clones in this sample may be carry-over from other donors' samples.

CDR3 loop: CSARAVIGTPNEQYF. The CDR3 bases are TGCAGTGCTAGAGCCGTTATAGGGACTCCCAACGAGCAGTACTTC. The chain combines TRBV20-1 with TRBJ2-7, with a weak D call TRBD2 (6 bases). V lost 1 base to trimming and J lost 5 bases, with 18 bases between them. The CDR3 spans 15 residues. Germline V gene data show CDR1 as DFQATT and CDR2 as SNEGSKA (reference sequence).